This TCR beta chain derives from a study of OX40 agonist ivuxolimab in advanced cancers. Study-level background: Mean age about 60 years, range about 20 to 85; roughly 82% male. Three patients had partial responses: one hepatocellular carcinoma, two cutaneous melanoma.

Germline V gene data show CDR1 as MNHNS and CDR2 as SASEGT. This CDR3 has 14 residues. The V gene lost 7 bases and the J gene lost 1 base, with 14 bases spanning the gap. Study conclusions and caveats: CD4+ and CD8+ blood T cells expanded clonally by week 6 at 0.1 to 3.0 mg/kg. Fewer expanded clones were found on average in CD4+ than in CD8+ T cells.

Concerning this clone: The target antigen is unknown.

The protocol was immunoSEQ multiplex PCR, while the TCRdb copy is restricted to in-frame clones and leaves out a portion. The repertoire holds about 27,000 clones, 76% seen once, with approximately 13% in the top ten. The sample consisted of CD4+ or CD8+ T cells sorted from blood, taken in a trial of the OX40 agonist ivuxolimab. This receptor was identified in an adult with an advanced solid tumor such as melanoma, head and neck, liver or kidney cancer. The rearrangement uses TRBV6-1 and TRBJ2-7; D perhaps matches TRBD1 (5 bases). CDR3: CASIPRGISYEQYF. In nucleotides, the CDR3 is TGTGCCAGCATTCCTAGGGGAATATCCTACGAGCAGTACTTC.